The rows below give T cell receptor beta chains drawn from one sample of a study of OX40 agonist ivuxolimab in advanced cancers. Assay used: immunoSEQ multiplex PCR; TCRdb lists only in-frame clones, some missing. The table shows tens of thousands of clones, with around 90% occurring only once. The source was CD4+ or CD8+ T cells sorted from blood, collected in a trial of the OX40 agonist ivuxolimab. All receptors come from an adult with an advanced solid tumor such as melanoma, head and neck, liver or kidney cancer. The CDR3 runs from the conserved cysteine through the conserved F or W. A D gene is named only where the DNA matches it firmly. Clone size is given for some rows only: seen once, a few or many times, or a class if the clone is expanded.

D gene: NA; V gene: TRBV4-1; J gene: TRBJ1-1; clone size: NA; CDR3 protein: CASSHGNTEAFF; CDR3 DNA: TGCGCCAGCAGCCACGGGAACACTGAAGCTTTCTTT
D gene: NA; V gene: TRBV6-6; J gene: TRBJ2-7; clone size: NA; CDR3 protein: CASSYSREYVYEQYF; CDR3 DNA: TGTGCCAGCAGTTACTCCAGGGAGTACGTCTACGAGCAGTACTTC
D gene: TRBD1; V gene: TRBV11-2; J gene: TRBJ1-4; clone size: NA; CDR3 protein: CASSTRDRGFEKLFF; CDR3 DNA: TGTGCCAGCAGCACTCGGGACAGGGGATTTGAAAAACTGTTTTTT
D gene: TRBD1; V gene: TRBV11-2; J gene: TRBJ2-7; clone size: NA; CDR3 protein: CASSTGDSPYEQYF; CDR3 DNA: TGTGCCAGCAGCACAGGGGATTCCCCCTACGAGCAGTACTTC
D gene: NA; V gene: TRBV2; J gene: TRBJ2-5; clone size: NA; CDR3 protein: CASIPDVLETQYF; CDR3 DNA: TGTGCCAGCATTCCGGATGTACTAGAGACCCAGTACTTC
D gene: NA; V gene: TRBV28; J gene: TRBJ1-4; clone size: NA; CDR3 protein: CASSLRVFEKLFF; CDR3 DNA: TGTGCCAGCAGTTTAAGGGTCTTCGAAAAACTGTTTTTT
D gene: NA; V gene: TRBV6-6; J gene: TRBJ2-3; clone size: NA; CDR3 protein: CASSYSVGGGTDTQYF; CDR3 DNA: TGTGCCAGCAGTTACTCCGTTGGCGGGGGCACAGATACGCAGTATTTT
D gene: NA; V gene: TRBV30; J gene: TRBJ2-7; clone size: NA; CDR3 protein: CAWSGTVYEQYF; CDR3 DNA: TGTGCCTGGAGTGGGACAGTCTACGAGCAGTACTTC
D gene: TRBD1; V gene: TRBV7-9; J gene: TRBJ1-6; clone size: NA; CDR3 protein: CASSLGQGAYNSPLHF; CDR3 DNA: TGTGCCAGCAGCTTAGGACAGGGTGCCTATAATTCACCCCTCCACTTT
D gene: NA; V gene: TRBV6-1; J gene: TRBJ1-1; clone size: once; CDR3 protein: CASSERMNTEAFF; CDR3 DNA: TGTGCCAGCAGTGAAAGAATGAACACTGAAGCTTTCTTT
D gene: NA; V gene: TRBV5-6; J gene: TRBJ1-1; clone size: NA; CDR3 protein: CASNDGWTEAFF; CDR3 DNA: TGTGCCAGCAATGATGGGTGGACTGAAGCTTTCTTT
D gene: TRBD2; V gene: TRBV11-1; J gene: TRBJ2-7; clone size: few; CDR3 protein: CASSLKRLGLAGVDEQYF; CDR3 DNA: TGTGCCAGCAGCTTAAAAAGGTTGGGACTAGCGGGAGTCGACGAGCAGTACTTC
D gene: NA; V gene: TRBV4-1; J gene: TRBJ2-3; clone size: NA; CDR3 protein: CASSQDQERDTQYF; CDR3 DNA: TGCGCCAGCAGCCAAGATCAGGAGAGAGATACGCAGTATTTT
D gene: NA; V gene: TRBV28; J gene: TRBJ2-2; clone size: NA; CDR3 protein: CASSDRTNTGELFF; CDR3 DNA: TGTGCCAGCAGCGACAGAACGAACACCGGGGAGCTGTTTTTT
D gene: TRBD1; V gene: TRBV7-9; J gene: TRBJ1-2; clone size: NA; CDR3 protein: CASSLGTGGTYGYTF; CDR3 DNA: TGTGCCAGCAGCCTCGGGACAGGGGGTACTTATGGCTACACCTTC
D gene: NA; V gene: TRBV6-5; J gene: TRBJ1-5; clone size: once; CDR3 protein: CASSSADGPQHF; CDR3 DNA: TGTGCCAGCAGTTCCGCGGACGGGCCCCAGCATTTT
D gene: TRBD1; V gene: TRBV9; J gene: TRBJ1-2; clone size: NA; CDR3 protein: CASSADGQGYYGYTF; CDR3 DNA: TGTGCCAGCAGCGCTGACGGACAGGGGTACTATGGCTACACCTTC
D gene: NA; V gene: TRBV11-2; J gene: TRBJ1-2; clone size: NA; CDR3 protein: CASSSGSHSGGYTF; CDR3 DNA: TGTGCCAGCAGCTCCGGGAGTCACTCGGGTGGCTACACCTTC
D gene: NA; V gene: TRBV27; J gene: TRBJ2-7; clone size: NA; CDR3 protein: CASSLSRVGDEQYF; CDR3 DNA: TGTGCCAGCAGTTTAAGTCGGGTCGGCGACGAGCAGTACTTC
D gene: NA; V gene: TRBV7-9; J gene: TRBJ2-3; clone size: NA; CDR3 protein: CASSLGISTDTQYF; CDR3 DNA: TGTGCCAGCAGCTTAGGAATAAGCACAGATACGCAGTATTTT
D gene: NA; V gene: TRBV4-1; J gene: TRBJ2-3; clone size: NA; CDR3 protein: CASSQEPTDTQYF; CDR3 DNA: TGCGCCAGCAGCCAAGAACCCACAGATACGCAGTATTTT
D gene: TRBD1; V gene: TRBV11-2; J gene: TRBJ1-1; clone size: NA; CDR3 protein: CASSFGQGGKAFF; CDR3 DNA: TGTGCCAGCAGCTTTGGACAGGGGGGAAAAGCTTTCTTT
D gene: NA; V gene: TRBV9; J gene: TRBJ2-6; clone size: NA; CDR3 protein: CASSDSVSPGANVLTF; CDR3 DNA: TGTGCCAGCAGCGACTCGGTGTCCCCTGGGGCCAACGTCCTGACTTTC
D gene: NA; V gene: TRBV5-5; J gene: TRBJ2-5; clone size: NA; CDR3 protein: CASSLLLGVSGTQYF; CDR3 DNA: TGTGCCAGCAGCTTGTTACTAGGGGTTTCCGGGACCCAGTACTTC
D gene: TRBD2; V gene: TRBV9; J gene: TRBJ2-7; clone size: NA; CDR3 protein: CASSVVPSGILSYEQYF; CDR3 DNA: TGTGCCAGCAGCGTAGTTCCTAGCGGGATTCTCTCCTACGAGCAGTACTTC
D gene: TRBD1; V gene: TRBV5-1; J gene: TRBJ2-1; clone size: once; CDR3 protein: CASSSTGGVPYNEQFF; CDR3 DNA: TGCGCCAGCAGCTCGACAGGGGGGGTCCCCTACAATGAGCAGTTCTTC
D gene: TRBD1; V gene: TRBV5-1; J gene: TRBJ2-7; clone size: NA; CDR3 protein: CASATGQAAYEQYF; CDR3 DNA: TGCGCCAGCGCCACGGGACAGGCAGCCTACGAGCAGTACTTC
D gene: TRBD1; V gene: TRBV11-3; J gene: TRBJ1-4; clone size: NA; CDR3 protein: CASSTGVSEKLFF; CDR3 DNA: TGTGCCAGCAGTACAGGGGTTTCTGAAAAACTGTTTTTT
D gene: NA; V gene: TRBV27; J gene: TRBJ1-1; clone size: NA; CDR3 protein: CASSLGGATEAFF; CDR3 DNA: TGTGCCAGCAGTTTAGGGGGGGCAACTGAAGCTTTCTTT
D gene: TRBD1; V gene: TRBV19; J gene: TRBJ1-5; clone size: NA; CDR3 protein: CASSISGTGRVGSNQPQHF; CDR3 DNA: TGTGCCAGTAGTATATCTGGGACAGGGAGGGTCGGAAGCAATCAGCCCCAGCATTTT
D gene: TRBD2; V gene: TRBV10-3; J gene: TRBJ2-3; clone size: NA; CDR3 protein: CAISGTSGDTQYF; CDR3 DNA: TGTGCCATCAGTGGGACTAGTGGAGATACGCAGTATTTT
D gene: TRBD1; V gene: TRBV4-2; J gene: TRBJ2-3; clone size: NA; CDR3 protein: CASSQEGGRGLVVTQYF; CDR3 DNA: TGTGCCAGCAGCCAAGAGGGGGGCAGGGGGCTGGTTGTTACGCAGTATTTT
D gene: NA; V gene: TRBV5-1; J gene: TRBJ2-5; clone size: NA; CDR3 protein: CASSLLRQQETQYF; CDR3 DNA: TGCGCCAGCAGCTTACTACGGCAACAAGAGACCCAGTACTTC
D gene: NA; V gene: TRBV7-6; J gene: TRBJ2-1; clone size: NA; CDR3 protein: CASSTLSGYNEQFF; CDR3 DNA: TGTGCCAGCAGCACCCTTAGCGGCTACAATGAGCAGTTCTTC
D gene: NA; V gene: TRBV10-2; J gene: TRBJ2-3; clone size: NA; CDR3 protein: CASMWPGVTDTQYF; CDR3 DNA: TGCGCCAGCATGTGGCCTGGAGTCACAGATACGCAGTATTTT
D gene: NA; V gene: TRBV29-1; J gene: TRBJ2-7; clone size: NA; CDR3 protein: CSADLGDYEQYF; CDR3 DNA: TGCAGCGCCGACCTTGGGGACTACGAGCAGTACTTC
D gene: TRBD2; V gene: TRBV14; J gene: TRBJ2-5; clone size: NA; CDR3 protein: CASSQHGGGETQYF; CDR3 DNA: TGTGCCAGCAGCCAGCATGGGGGAGGGGAGACCCAGTACTTC
D gene: NA; V gene: TRBV5-1; J gene: TRBJ1-2; clone size: NA; CDR3 protein: CASSLGHSYPSSEGYAF; CDR3 DNA: TGCGCCAGCAGCTTGGGCCACAGCTATCCCTCAAGTGAAGGCTACGCCTTC
D gene: NA; V gene: TRBV7-9; J gene: TRBJ2-7; clone size: NA; CDR3 protein: CASSLRRVPSEQYF; CDR3 DNA: TGTGCCAGCAGCTTACGCAGGGTTCCTTCCGAGCAGTACTTC
D gene: NA; V gene: TRBV6-1; J gene: TRBJ1-5; clone size: NA; CDR3 protein: CASSEWNQPQHF; CDR3 DNA: TGTGCCAGCAGTGAATGGAATCAGCCCCAGCATTTT
D gene: NA; V gene: TRBV5-1; J gene: TRBJ1-1; clone size: NA; CDR3 protein: CASSPGAANEAFF; CDR3 DNA: TGCGCCAGCAGCCCCGGGGCCGCGAATGAAGCTTTCTTT
D gene: NA; V gene: TRBV27; J gene: TRBJ1-1; clone size: NA; CDR3 protein: CASSSGQNTEAFF; CDR3 DNA: TGTGCCAGCAGTTCCGGACAGAACACTGAAGCTTTCTTT
D gene: NA; V gene: TRBV6-5; J gene: TRBJ1-1; clone size: once; CDR3 protein: CASSFPLPGGDTEAFF; CDR3 DNA: TGTGCCAGCAGTTTCCCTTTACCCGGCGGGGACACTGAAGCTTTCTTT
D gene: NA; V gene: TRBV6-1; J gene: TRBJ1-4; clone size: few; CDR3 protein: CASSEARTVEKLFF; CDR3 DNA: TGTGCCAGCAGTGAAGCCAGGACAGTTGAAAAACTGTTTTTT
D gene: NA; V gene: TRBV6-6; J gene: TRBJ1-2; clone size: NA; CDR3 protein: CASSYSARDYGYTF; CDR3 DNA: TGTGCCAGCAGTTACTCCGCCAGGGACTATGGCTACACCTTC
D gene: NA; V gene: TRBV12-5; J gene: TRBJ2-3; clone size: NA; CDR3 protein: CASGQTTDTQYF; CDR3 DNA: TGTGCTAGCGGACAAACCACAGATACGCAGTATTTT
D gene: NA; V gene: TRBV6-5; J gene: TRBJ1-5; clone size: NA; CDR3 protein: CASSYSMVQNQPQHF; CDR3 DNA: TGTGCCAGCAGTTACTCGATGGTCCAGAATCAGCCCCAGCATTTT
D gene: TRBD1; V gene: TRBV6-5; J gene: TRBJ1-1; clone size: NA; CDR3 protein: CASSYYRDREAFF; CDR3 DNA: TGTGCCAGCAGTTACTACCGGGACAGGGAAGCTTTCTTT
D gene: TRBD2; V gene: TRBV11-3; J gene: TRBJ2-1; clone size: NA; CDR3 protein: CASSSSGRPYNEQFF; CDR3 DNA: TGTGCCAGCAGCTCCAGCGGGAGGCCCTACAATGAGCAGTTCTTC
D gene: TRBD1; V gene: TRBV19; J gene: TRBJ2-1; clone size: NA; CDR3 protein: CATQDRAHNEQFF; CDR3 DNA: TGTGCCACCCAGGACAGGGCACACAATGAGCAGTTCTTC
D gene: TRBD1; V gene: TRBV2; J gene: TRBJ1-2; clone size: NA; CDR3 protein: CASVTSGTAGYTF; CDR3 DNA: TGTGCCAGTGTAACTTCCGGGACAGCTGGCTACACCTTC
D gene: NA; V gene: TRBV28; J gene: TRBJ1-5; clone size: NA; CDR3 protein: CASSLFGQNYQPQHF; CDR3 DNA: TGTGCCAGCAGTTTATTTGGACAGAACTATCAGCCCCAGCATTTT
D gene: TRBD2; V gene: TRBV4-1; J gene: TRBJ2-1; clone size: NA; CDR3 protein: CASSQDVGVVAGGPRNEQFF; CDR3 DNA: TGCGCCAGCAGCCAAGATGTCGGGGTCGTAGCGGGAGGGCCGAGAAATGAGCAGTTCTTC
D gene: NA; V gene: TRBV7-3; J gene: TRBJ2-6; clone size: NA; CDR3 protein: CASSLTDSLGANVLTF; CDR3 DNA: TGTGCCAGCAGCTTAACGGACAGTCTAGGGGCCAACGTCCTGACTTTC
D gene: NA; V gene: TRBV12-1; J gene: TRBJ2-3; clone size: NA; CDR3 protein: CASSPRTGTGTDTQYF; CDR3 DNA: TGTGCCAGCAGCCCCCGGACCGGGACAGGCACAGATACGCAGTATTTT
D gene: NA; V gene: TRBV12-5; J gene: TRBJ2-1; clone size: NA; CDR3 protein: CASGLVPAEQFF; CDR3 DNA: TGTGCTAGTGGTTTGGTACCCGCGGAGCAGTTCTTC
D gene: TRBD1; V gene: TRBV27; J gene: TRBJ1-6; clone size: NA; CDR3 protein: CASGATGGVGSPLHF; CDR3 DNA: TGTGCCAGCGGAGCAACAGGGGGAGTTGGTTCACCCCTCCACTTT
D gene: NA; V gene: TRBV7-9; J gene: TRBJ2-7; clone size: NA; CDR3 protein: CASSLVGKGNEQYF; CDR3 DNA: TGTGCCAGCAGCTTAGTGGGCAAAGGGAACGAGCAGTACTTC